Listed here is a single TCR beta chain. Its antigen is unidentified. The data originate from a study of cytomegalovirus exposure and HLA in healthy donors. As for the study in general: Genotyping of nearly 400 donors showed that 65% to 90% belonged to the Caucasian-associated ancestry cluster.

Primers for the PCR totalled 60 Vbeta and 13 Jbeta. The assay was immunoSEQ multiplex PCR, and TCRdb's table has in-frame clones only and misses some. The sample table sets out about 200,000 clones. Germline V CDR1 and CDR2: SGHRS, YFSETQ. V gave up 7 bases and J gave up 5 bases; unmatched junction bases: 7. CDR3 length: 13 residues. General observations from the study: The presence/absence work took it that sequencing depth was about the same across donors. The study listed roughly 160 cytomegalovirus-associated TCR beta chains. It was confirmed in vitro that a few of the CMV-associated chains were specific for CMV antigens.

The receptor was isolated from a boy between 10 and 17 years old in good health and CMV-seronegative. The rearrangement uses TRBV5-1 and TRBJ1-1, with 8 bases lining up with TRBD1. Sequenced input: PBMCs. CDR3: CASADRGGTEAFF. CDR3 bases: TGCGCCAGCGCTGACAGGGGCGGGACTGAAGCTTTCTTT.